This T cell receptor beta chain derives from a study of blood T cell repertoires in COVID-19. Study at large: The samples span acute and convalescent COVID-19 from the United States, Italy and Spain.

Germline V lookup: CDR1 LNHDA, CDR2 SQIVND (reference sequence). V was pared by 4 bases and J by 2 bases, with 5 bases of the junction left unmatched. The length of the CDR3 is 16 residues. Original analysis: It was from reference gene primer amplification that nucleated cell counts were estimated. Repertoires were generated with immunoSEQ multiplex PCR, while TCRdb's copy carries only in-frame clones and drops some. D and trimming were read from the DNA, whereas the V and J calls and clone size are those reported in that table. The sample shows some 320,000 clones, about nine tenths of them seen only once.

The receptor was isolated from a man aged 55 to 70 who had recovered from COVID-19. This chain joins TRBV19 and TRBJ2-3, with 11 bases identical to TRBD1. Material for sequencing was PBMCs or T cells enriched from blood (not recorded which). CDR3 sequence: CASSTRDRGNTDTQYF. The CDR3 DNA sequence: TGTGCCAGTAGTACCAGGGACAGGGGGAACACAGATACGCAGTATTTT.